The 3 T cell receptor beta chains below come from one sample, sequenced in a study of a mutant IDH1 vaccine in newly diagnosed glioma. These TCRs are of unknown antigen specificity. Time point indicated: week 23, last vaccination. In every dose of vaccine, 300 ug of mutant IDH1 20-mer peptide was given alongside topical imiquimod. Only in-frame clones appear in the TCRdb table, and some are missing; sequencing was by immunoSEQ multiplex PCR. The table shows some 26,000 clones, with approximately 78% occurring only once. The material sequenced was PBMCs, taken from a glioma patient whose treatment included an IDH1 peptide vaccine. These receptors all stem from a woman between 25 and 40 years old with glioma.

The chain joins TRBV19 to TRBJ1-1; 8 bases are shared with TRBD1. From germline, CDR1 is LNHDA and CDR2 SQIVND (reference sequence). Trimming took 5 bases from V and 4 from J; bases not matched to a gene: 3. The CDR3 runs 13 residues. The CDR3 here is CASSVDRGTEAFF. In DNA, the CDR3 is TGTGCCAGTAGTGTTGACAGGGGCACTGAAGCTTTCTTT.

The chain couples TRBV4-1 to TRBJ2-1; D remains ambiguous. V was trimmed by 2 bases and J by 4 bases, leaving 15 bases between them. CDR1 MGHRA and CDR2 YSYEKL come from the germline V gene. The CDR3 contains 16 residues. DNA for the CDR3: TGCGCCAGCAGCCAACCCGCGATTGACCGATACAATGAGCAGTTCTTC. Protein: CASSQPAIDRYNEQFF.

This clone is categorized as medium-sized. The chain uses TRBV9 and TRBJ2-6, with D hard to call. The CDR3 sequence is 15 residues long. Trimming pared 0 bases from V and 0 bases from J, leaving 4 bases between. In germline, CDR1 is SGDLS, CDR2 YYNGEE. In DNA, the CDR3 is TGTGCCAGCAGCGTAGAAGGCTCTGGGGCCAACGTCCTGACTTTC. Amino acid sequence: CASSVEGSGANVLTF.